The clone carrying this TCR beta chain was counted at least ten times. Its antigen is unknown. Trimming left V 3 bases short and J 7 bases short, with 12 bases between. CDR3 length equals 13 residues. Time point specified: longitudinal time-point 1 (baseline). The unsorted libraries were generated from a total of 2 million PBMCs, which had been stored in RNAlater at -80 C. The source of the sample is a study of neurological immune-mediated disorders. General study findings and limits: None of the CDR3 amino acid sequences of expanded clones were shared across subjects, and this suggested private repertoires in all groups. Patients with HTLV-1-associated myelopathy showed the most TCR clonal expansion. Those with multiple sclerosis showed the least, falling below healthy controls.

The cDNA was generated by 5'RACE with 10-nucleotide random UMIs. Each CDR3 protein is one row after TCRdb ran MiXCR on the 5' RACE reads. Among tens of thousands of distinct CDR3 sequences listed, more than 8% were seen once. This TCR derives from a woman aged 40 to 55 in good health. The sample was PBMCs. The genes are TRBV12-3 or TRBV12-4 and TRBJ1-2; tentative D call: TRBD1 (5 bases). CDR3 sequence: CASSFPGAGGYTF. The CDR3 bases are TGTGCCAGCAGTTTCCCCGGGGCCGGTGGCTACACCTTC.